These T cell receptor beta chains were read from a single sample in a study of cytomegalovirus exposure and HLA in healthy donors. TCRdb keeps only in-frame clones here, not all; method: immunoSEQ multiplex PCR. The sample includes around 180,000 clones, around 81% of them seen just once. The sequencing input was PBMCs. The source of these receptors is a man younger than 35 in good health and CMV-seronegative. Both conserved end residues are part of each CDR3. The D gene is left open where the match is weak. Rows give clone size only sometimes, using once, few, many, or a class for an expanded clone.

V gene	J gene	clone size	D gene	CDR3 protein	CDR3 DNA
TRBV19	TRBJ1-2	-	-	CASNGPRRDKKNYGYTF	TGTGCCAGTAACGGCCCCCGCCGGGACAAAAAAAACTATGGCTACACCTTC
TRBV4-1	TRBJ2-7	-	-	CASSQDQVPSQPPYEQYF	TGCGCCAGCAGCCAAGATCAGGTGCCATCTCAACCCCCCTACGAGCAGTACTTC
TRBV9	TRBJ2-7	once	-	CASSATGQPTYEQYF	TGTGCCAGCAGCGCCACTGGACAGCCGACCTACGAGCAGTACTTC
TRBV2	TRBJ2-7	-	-	CASSETVEQYF	TGTGCCAGCAGTGAGACAGTCGAGCAGTACTTC
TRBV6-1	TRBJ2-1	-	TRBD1	CASSQGQGWYNEQFF	TGTGCCAGCAGTCAAGGACAGGGTTGGTACAATGAGCAGTTCTTC
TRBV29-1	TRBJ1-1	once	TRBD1	CSVGQGVFTEAFF	TGCAGCGTAGGACAGGGGGTTTTCACTGAAGCTTTCTTT
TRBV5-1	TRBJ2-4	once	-	CASSYREGQDQIQYF	TGCGCCAGCAGTTACCGGGAAGGGCAGGACCAGATTCAGTACTTC
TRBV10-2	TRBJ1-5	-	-	CASSGAGGNQPQHF	TGCGCCAGCAGCGGAGCGGGTGGCAATCAGCCCCAGCATTTT
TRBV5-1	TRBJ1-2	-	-	CASSLGQLYGYTF	TGCGCCAGCAGCCTAGGACAGCTTTATGGCTACACCTTC
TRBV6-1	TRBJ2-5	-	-	CASILRNQETQYF	TGTGCCAGCATACTCAGGAACCAAGAGACCCAGTACTTC
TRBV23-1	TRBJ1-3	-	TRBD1	CASSQRMIEGAQLGSGNTIYF	TGCGCCAGCAGTCAACGGATGATCGAGGGGGCCCAACTAGGCTCTGGAAACACCATATATTTT
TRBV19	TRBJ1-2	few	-	CASSIETLPSFGGYTF	TGTGCCAGTAGTATAGAGACACTGCCGTCTTTCGGTGGCTACACCTTC
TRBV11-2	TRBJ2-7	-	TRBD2	CASSLGLAGVLYEQYF	TGTGCCAGCAGCCTGGGACTAGCGGGGGTACTCTACGAGCAGTACTTC
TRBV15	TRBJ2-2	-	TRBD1	CATHLPGGTGELFF	TGTGCCACCCATCTGCCAGGGGGCACCGGGGAGCTGTTTTTT
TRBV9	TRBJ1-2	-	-	CASSVDLGAGGYTF	TGTGCCAGCAGCGTGGATTTGGGGGCTGGGGGCTACACCTTC
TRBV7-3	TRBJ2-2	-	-	CASSLGVGVGELFF	TGTGCCAGCAGCTTAGGAGTTGGCGTAGGGGAGCTGTTTTTT
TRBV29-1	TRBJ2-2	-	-	CSVSRGDHTGELFF	TGCAGCGTTAGCAGGGGTGATCATACCGGGGAGCTGTTTTTT
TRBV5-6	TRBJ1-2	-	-	CASSLRQAGYTF	TGTGCCAGCAGCTTGCGACAGGCTGGCTACACCTTC
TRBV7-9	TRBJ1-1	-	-	CASSREGTTTEAFF	TGTGCCAGCAGCCGGGAGGGGACGACTACTGAAGCTTTCTTT
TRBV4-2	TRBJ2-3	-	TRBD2	CASSQESAGGPDTQYF	TGTGCCAGCAGCCAAGAGTCGGCGGGAGGGCCTGATACGCAGTATTTT
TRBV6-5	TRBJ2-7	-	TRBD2	CASTSRGGRSQYF	TGTGCCAGCACCTCCCGGGGGGGGAGAAGTCAGTACTTC
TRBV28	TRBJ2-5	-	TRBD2	CASSFRRLAGLETQYF	TGTGCCAGCAGTTTTCGGCGACTAGCGGGATTGGAGACCCAGTACTTC
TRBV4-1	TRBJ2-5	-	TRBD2	CASSSSGTTGEETQYF	TGCGCCAGCAGTAGTAGCGGGACCACTGGAGAAGAGACCCAGTACTTC
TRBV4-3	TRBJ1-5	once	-	CASSQGSTQPQHF	TGCGCCAGCAGCCAAGGTTCTACCCAGCCCCAGCATTTT
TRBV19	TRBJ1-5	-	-	CASSLFGREINQPQHF	TGTGCCAGTAGTCTCTTTGGCAGGGAAATCAATCAGCCCCAGCATTTT
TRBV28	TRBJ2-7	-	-	CASMGAPAYEQYF	TGTGCCAGCATGGGGGCACCGGCCTACGAGCAGTACTTC
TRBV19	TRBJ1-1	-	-	CASSIRSGSEAFF	TGTGCCAGTAGTATTAGGAGCGGATCTGAAGCTTTCTTT
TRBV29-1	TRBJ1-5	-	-	CSVDGGGNQPQHF	TGCAGCGTTGATGGAGGGGGCAATCAGCCCCAGCATTTT
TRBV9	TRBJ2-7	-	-	CASSVADRGYEQYF	TGTGCCAGCAGCGTAGCTGACCGGGGTTACGAGCAGTACTTC
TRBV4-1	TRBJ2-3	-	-	CASSQMRGGGKTDTQYF	TGCGCCAGCAGCCAAATGAGAGGGGGCGGGAAAACAGATACGCAGTATTTT
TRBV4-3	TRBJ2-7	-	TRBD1	CASSQDLGQGYEQYF	TGCGCCAGCAGCCAAGATCTAGGACAGGGCTACGAGCAGTACTTC
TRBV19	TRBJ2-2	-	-	CASSVQQGNTGELFF	TGTGCCAGTAGTGTCCAACAGGGAAACACCGGGGAGCTGTTTTTT
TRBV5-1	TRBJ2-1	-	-	CASSLEAGTHNEQFF	TGCGCCAGCAGCTTGGAGGCGGGAACCCACAATGAGCAGTTCTTC
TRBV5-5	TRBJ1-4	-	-	CASSLQGISEKLFF	TGTGCCAGCAGCTTACAGGGAATCTCTGAAAAACTGTTTTTT
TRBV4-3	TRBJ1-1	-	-	CASSQGRNRVNTEAFF	TGCGCCAGCAGCCAAGGACGGAACAGGGTGAACACTGAAGCTTTCTTT
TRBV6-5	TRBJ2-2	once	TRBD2	CASVQAGGYTGELFF	TGTGCCAGCGTTCAGGCGGGAGGCTACACCGGGGAGCTGTTTTTT
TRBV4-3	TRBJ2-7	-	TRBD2	CASSQDRRGAYEQYF	TGCGCCAGCAGCCAAGATAGGCGGGGGGCCTACGAGCAGTACTTC
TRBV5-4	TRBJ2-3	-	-	CASSLAGGFTDTQYF	TGTGCCAGCAGCTTGGCGGGGGGCTTCACAGATACGCAGTATTTT
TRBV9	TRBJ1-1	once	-	CASSVAVERDTEAFF	TGTGCCAGCAGCGTAGCTGTAGAGAGGGACACTGAAGCTTTCTTT
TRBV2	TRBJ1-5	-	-	CASSDQGLIQPQHF	TGTGCCAGCAGTGATCAGGGGCTAATTCAGCCCCAGCATTTT
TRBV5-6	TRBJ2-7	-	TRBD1	CASSFLPGTGIGEQYF	TGTGCCAGCAGCTTCCTCCCCGGGACAGGGATCGGCGAGCAGTACTTC
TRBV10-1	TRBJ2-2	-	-	CASSERQKTGELFF	TGCGCCAGCAGTGAGCGTCAGAAGACCGGGGAGCTGTTTTTT
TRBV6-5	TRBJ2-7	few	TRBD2	CASSYLAGGAQYF	TGTGCCAGCAGTTATCTAGCGGGAGGGGCGCAGTACTTC
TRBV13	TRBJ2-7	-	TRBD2	CASSLSTSGRGGLYEQYF	TGTGCCAGCAGCTTAAGTACCAGCGGGAGAGGGGGACTCTACGAGCAGTACTTC
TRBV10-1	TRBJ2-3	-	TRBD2	CASSEYTFQRGSDTQYF	TGCGCCAGCAGTGAGTACACCTTCCAGCGGGGGTCAGATACGCAGTATTTT
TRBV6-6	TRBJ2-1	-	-	CASSYSWRDNEQFF	TGTGCCAGCAGTTACTCGTGGCGGGACAATGAGCAGTTCTTC
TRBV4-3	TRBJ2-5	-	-	CASSQALNRRETQYF	TGCGCCAGCAGCCAAGCGCTAAACCGGAGAGAGACCCAGTACTTC